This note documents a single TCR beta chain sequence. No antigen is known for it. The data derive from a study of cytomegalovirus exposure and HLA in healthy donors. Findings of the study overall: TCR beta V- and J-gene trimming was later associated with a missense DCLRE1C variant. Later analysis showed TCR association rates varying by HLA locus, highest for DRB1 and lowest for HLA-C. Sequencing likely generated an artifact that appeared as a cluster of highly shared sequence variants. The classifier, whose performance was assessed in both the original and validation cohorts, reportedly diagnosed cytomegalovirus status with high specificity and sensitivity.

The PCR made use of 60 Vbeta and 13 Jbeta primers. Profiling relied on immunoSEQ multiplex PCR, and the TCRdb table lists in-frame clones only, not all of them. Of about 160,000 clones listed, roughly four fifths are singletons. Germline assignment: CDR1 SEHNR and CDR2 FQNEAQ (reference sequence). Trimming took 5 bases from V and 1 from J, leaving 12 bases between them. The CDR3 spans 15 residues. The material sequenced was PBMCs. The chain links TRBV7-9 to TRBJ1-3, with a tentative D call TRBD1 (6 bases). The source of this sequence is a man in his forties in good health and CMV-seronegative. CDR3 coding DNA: TGTGCCAGCAGCCCGATCAGGGGATCTGGAAACACCATATATTTT. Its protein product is CASSPIRGSGNTIYF. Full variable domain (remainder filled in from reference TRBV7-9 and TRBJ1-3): DTGVSQNPRHKITKRGQNVTFRCDPISEHNRLYWYRQTLGQGPEFLTYFQNEAQLEKSRLLSDRFSAERPKGSFSTLEIQRTEQGDSAMYLCASSPIRGSGNTIYFGEGSWLTVV.